These T cell receptor beta chains were read from a single sample in a study of blood T cell repertoires in COVID-19. The protocol was immunoSEQ multiplex PCR, while the TCRdb copy is restricted to in-frame clones and leaves out a portion. The data show approximately 72,000 clones, 65% to 90% seen once. Sequencing input: peripheral blood. The receptors here all came from a man over 45 with acute or convalescent COVID-19. Both conserved end residues are part of each CDR3. The D gene is left open where the match is weak. Not all rows give a size; the values are once, few, many and, for expanded clones, a class.

size: once; J: TRBJ2-5; D: TRBD2; V: TRBV11-2; DNA: TGTGCCAGCAGCTCGGTAGCGGGGGGCGGGACCCAGTACTTC; CDR3: CASSSVAGGGTQYF
size: -; J: TRBJ1-2; D: -; V: TRBV27; DNA: TGTGCCAGCAGGAGGGTGTTTGAGGATGGCTACACCTTC; CDR3: CASRRVFEDGYTF
size: -; J: TRBJ2-1; D: TRBD2; V: TRBV9; DNA: TGTGCCAGCAGCGTAGTGGGCGGGGGGGCCGGTGAGCAGTTCTTC; CDR3: CASSVVGGGAGEQFF
size: -; J: TRBJ1-5; D: -; V: TRBV10-3; DNA: TGTGGGAGCGGGGTTGATCAGCCCCAGCATTTT; CDR3: CGSGVDQPQHF
size: -; J: TRBJ1-3; D: -; V: TRBV5-8; DNA: TGTGCCAGCAGCGTTGGGTTGGGGGCGAGTGGAAACACCATATATTTT; CDR3: CASSVGLGASGNTIYF
size: once; J: TRBJ1-2; D: TRBD1; V: TRBV30; DNA: TGTGCCTGGAGTCTTCGGACAGGTTCCATCACTAACTATGGCTACACCTTC; CDR3: CAWSLRTGSITNYGYTF
size: few; J: TRBJ1-6; D: -; V: TRBV2; DNA: TGTGCCAGCAGGCCCCGGCGGGATTCACCCCTCCACTTT; CDR3: CASRPRRDSPLHF
size: -; J: TRBJ2-2; D: -; V: TRBV13; DNA: TGTGCCAGCAGCTCCGAGACAAGTAACACCGGGGAGCTGTTTTTT; CDR3: CASSSETSNTGELFF
size: -; J: TRBJ2-1; D: TRBD2; V: TRBV6-5; DNA: TGTGCCAGCAGTTACAAGATAGCGGGGGGCTATGAGCAGTTCTTC; CDR3: CASSYKIAGGYEQFF
size: -; J: TRBJ2-5; D: -; V: TRBV7-2; DNA: TGTGCCAGCAGCTTATCCTTGGGGGGTGAGACCCAGTACTTC; CDR3: CASSLSLGGETQYF
size: -; J: TRBJ2-7; D: TRBD1; V: TRBV6-5; DNA: TGTGCCAGCAGCAGACAGGGTGCCGACGAGCAGTACTTC; CDR3: CASSRQGADEQYF
size: -; J: TRBJ2-5; D: -; V: TRBV5-8; DNA: TGTGCCAGCAGCTTGGGGCTAGCCTCGCGGGAGACCCAGTACTTC; CDR3: CASSLGLASRETQYF
size: -; J: TRBJ2-7; D: TRBD1; V: TRBV7-9; DNA: TGTGCCAGCAGCACCGACAGGGAGTTTTACGAGCAGTACTTC; CDR3: CASSTDREFYEQYF
size: few; J: TRBJ2-5; D: TRBD2; V: TRBV19; DNA: TGTGCCAGTAGCCCCTGGACTAGCCCCCAAGAGACCCAGTACTTC; CDR3: CASSPWTSPQETQYF
size: -; J: TRBJ2-3; D: TRBD1; V: TRBV7-9; DNA: TGTGCCAGCAGCTTGGGTCGGACAGGGGCGATCACAGATACGCAGTATTTT; CDR3: CASSLGRTGAITDTQYF
size: -; J: TRBJ2-5; D: TRBD1; V: TRBV6-5; DNA: TGTGCCAGCAGCCCGACAGGGGTTCAAGAGACCCAGTACTTC; CDR3: CASSPTGVQETQYF
size: -; J: TRBJ1-5; D: -; V: TRBV5-6; DNA: TGTGCCAGCAGCCGGGGGACGGACAATCAGCCCCAGCATTTT; CDR3: CASSRGTDNQPQHF
size: -; J: TRBJ1-5; D: -; V: TRBV13; DNA: TGTGCCAGCAGCCTTAATAGCAATCAGCCCCAGCATTTT; CDR3: CASSLNSNQPQHF
size: few; J: TRBJ1-2; D: -; V: TRBV5-4; DNA: TGTGCCAGCAGCCCCGGGTCGGGTTCGTCGGCTATTTTCTATGGCTACACCTTC; CDR3: CASSPGSGSSAIFYGYTF
size: -; J: TRBJ2-5; D: TRBD2; V: TRBV7-8; DNA: TGTGCCAGCAGCTTAGCCAATTTAGCGGGGCGGCGGGACCAAGAGACCCAGTACTTC; CDR3: CASSLANLAGRRDQETQYF
size: -; J: TRBJ2-5; D: -; V: TRBV12-2; DNA: TGTGCAAGTCGCCCCCGGGACTTCCAAGAGACCCAGTACTTC; CDR3: CASRPRDFQETQYF
size: -; J: TRBJ2-4; D: TRBD2; V: TRBV5-4; DNA: TGTGCCAGCAGCTTTAGCGGGGGAGCGAACATTCAGTACTTC; CDR3: CASSFSGGANIQYF
size: once; J: TRBJ1-6; D: TRBD1; V: TRBV28; DNA: TGTGCCAGCAGGGGAGACGGACAGGCCCATAATTCACCCCTCCACTTT; CDR3: CASRGDGQAHNSPLHF
size: -; J: TRBJ1-4; D: -; V: TRBV27; DNA: TGTGCCAGCAAGTCTACAGATTCCCTTAATGAAAAACTGTTTTTT; CDR3: CASKSTDSLNEKLFF
size: -; J: TRBJ1-2; D: TRBD1; V: TRBV6-5; DNA: TGTGCCAGCAGTTACGGACAGGCGCCTAACTATGGCTACACCTTC; CDR3: CASSYGQAPNYGYTF
size: -; J: TRBJ2-7; D: -; V: TRBV5-4; DNA: TGTGCCAGCAGCCTGGGGTCCTGGAGGGGCGAGCAGTACTTC; CDR3: CASSLGSWRGEQYF
size: -; J: TRBJ2-1; D: -; V: TRBV5-6; DNA: TGTGCCAGCAGCTTGGGCAGGGGCAATGAGCAGTTCTTC; CDR3: CASSLGRGNEQFF
size: -; J: TRBJ1-2; D: -; V: TRBV4-1; DNA: TGCGCCAGCAGCCAAGAACGGGGTGCTGGTGGTGGCTACACCTTC; CDR3: CASSQERGAGGGYTF
size: -; J: TRBJ2-6; D: TRBD1; V: TRBV7-3; DNA: TGTGCCAGCAGCCTCGCCGGGACAGGGTCTGGGGCCAACGTCCTGACTTTC; CDR3: CASSLAGTGSGANVLTF
size: -; J: TRBJ2-7; D: TRBD2; V: TRBV6-8; DNA: TGTGCCAGCCGGCACGGCGGGGGGGTGCCCTACGAGCAGTACTTC; CDR3: CASRHGGGVPYEQYF
size: -; J: TRBJ1-3; D: -; V: TRBV9; DNA: TGTGCCAGCAGCGCCGAGATCAGCGGTGGAAACACCATATATTTT; CDR3: CASSAEISGGNTIYF
size: -; J: TRBJ2-5; D: TRBD2; V: TRBV11-2; DNA: TGTGCCAGCAGCTCTAGCGGGAGCCAAGAGACCCAGTACTTC; CDR3: CASSSSGSQETQYF
size: once; J: TRBJ1-2; D: -; V: TRBV4-1; DNA: TGCGCCAGCAGCCAAATTGCTCGGGGAGACTATGGCTACACCTTC; CDR3: CASSQIARGDYGYTF
size: -; J: TRBJ1-1; D: -; V: TRBV28; DNA: TGTGCCAGCAGTTCATTAACCGGACAGAGAGGGAACACTGAAGCTTTCTTT; CDR3: CASSSLTGQRGNTEAFF
size: -; J: TRBJ1-2; D: -; V: TRBV19; DNA: TGTGCCAGTAGCGGGGGTGACTATGGCTACACCTTC; CDR3: CASSGGDYGYTF
size: -; J: TRBJ2-1; D: TRBD2; V: TRBV6-1; DNA: TGTGCCAGCAGTGATTTAGCGGGGGGCTACAATGAGCAGTTCTTC; CDR3: CASSDLAGGYNEQFF
size: -; J: TRBJ1-5; D: -; V: TRBV27; DNA: TGTGCCAGCAGTTTAGGTGCGAATCAGCCCCAGCATTTT; CDR3: CASSLGANQPQHF
size: once; J: TRBJ2-1; D: -; V: TRBV5-1; DNA: TGCGCCAGCAGCTTGGGAGAGAGCTCCTACAATGAGCAGTTCTTC; CDR3: CASSLGESSYNEQFF
size: once; J: TRBJ1-3; D: TRBD1; V: TRBV5-1; DNA: TGCGCCAGCAGCTTACAGACAGGGGGCGAGTCTGGAAACACCATATATTTT; CDR3: CASSLQTGGESGNTIYF
size: -; J: TRBJ1-1; D: -; V: TRBV12-3/TRBV12-4; DNA: TGTGCCAGCAGTTCAGAGGATTTTGAAGCTTTCTTT; CDR3: CASSSEDFEAFF
size: -; J: TRBJ1-2; D: TRBD1; V: TRBV2; DNA: TGTGCCAGCAGTGATCGACAGGGGGCCATAACTGGCTACACCTTC; CDR3: CASSDRQGAITGYTF
size: -; J: TRBJ2-5; D: -; V: TRBV6-5; DNA: TGTGCCAGCAGTTACACGTCTTGGGCAGAGACCCAGTACTTC; CDR3: CASSYTSWAETQYF
size: -; J: TRBJ1-4; D: -; V: TRBV3-1/TRBV3-2; DNA: TGTGCCAGCAGCCAAGATCCAGACAGGAGTGGAGAAAAACTGTTTTTT; CDR3: CASSQDPDRSGEKLFF
size: few; J: TRBJ1-1; D: TRBD1; V: TRBV3-1/TRBV3-2; DNA: TGTGCCAGCAGCAAGACAGGGGGGAACACTGAAGCTTTCTTT; CDR3: CASSKTGGNTEAFF
size: -; J: TRBJ2-7; D: -; V: TRBV2; DNA: TGTGCCTCCAGGTGGAACTCCTACGAGCAGTACTTC; CDR3: CASRWNSYEQYF
size: -; J: TRBJ2-5; D: TRBD1; V: TRBV6-5; DNA: TGTGCCAGCACCTCGGGACAGGGGGCCGGAGAGACCCAGTACTTC; CDR3: CASTSGQGAGETQYF
size: -; J: TRBJ1-2; D: -; V: TRBV11-2; DNA: TGTGCCAGCAGCTCCGGACATTATGGCTACACCTTC; CDR3: CASSSGHYGYTF
size: -; J: TRBJ2-1; D: TRBD2; V: TRBV7-9; DNA: TGTGCCAGCAGCTTTAAAACTCGACTAGCCGTGGATGAGCAGTTCTTC; CDR3: CASSFKTRLAVDEQFF
size: -; J: TRBJ2-1; D: -; V: TRBV2; DNA: TGTGCCAGCACCGACTTAGGGGTATCCTACAATGAGCAGTTCTTC; CDR3: CASTDLGVSYNEQFF
size: -; J: TRBJ2-7; D: TRBD1; V: TRBV5-1; DNA: TGCGCCAGCAGCGCAGGGACAGGGGGCTACGAGCAGTACTTC; CDR3: CASSAGTGGYEQYF
size: -; J: TRBJ2-7; D: TRBD2; V: TRBV2; DNA: TGTGCCAGCAGTGAAGGGGTAGCGGGGGAATCAAGCGAGCAGTACTTC; CDR3: CASSEGVAGESSEQYF
size: -; J: TRBJ1-6; D: TRBD1; V: TRBV2; DNA: TGTGCCAGCAGGCGACAGGGCGTGAATTCACCCCTCCACTTT; CDR3: CASRRQGVNSPLHF
size: medium-sized; J: TRBJ2-7; D: TRBD1; V: TRBV5-4; DNA: TGTGCCAGCAGCCGAGGGACAGGCTCCTACGAGCAGTACTTC; CDR3: CASSRGTGSYEQYF
size: -; J: TRBJ2-2; D: -; V: TRBV3-1/TRBV3-2; DNA: TGTGCCAGCAGCCACAGAGCGGAGCGGATCACCGGGGAGCTGTTTTTT; CDR3: CASSHRAERITGELFF
size: once; J: TRBJ2-2; D: TRBD2; V: TRBV9; DNA: TGTGCCAGCAGCGTAGCGGGGGGGCGGACCGGGGAGCTGTTTTTT; CDR3: CASSVAGGRTGELFF
size: -; J: TRBJ1-6; D: TRBD1; V: TRBV10-3; DNA: TGTGCCATCAGTGAGAACACACCGGACAGGGCTGAATCACCCCTCCACTTT; CDR3: CAISENTPDRAESPLHF
size: -; J: TRBJ1-4; D: TRBD1; V: TRBV30; DNA: TGTGCCTGGGAAGTACAGGGGGGTGAAAAACTGTTTTTT; CDR3: CAWEVQGGEKLFF
size: once; J: TRBJ2-1; D: -; V: TRBV2; DNA: TGTGCCAGCAAATTTGGCCGCTACAATGAGCAGTTCTTC; CDR3: CASKFGRYNEQFF
size: -; J: TRBJ1-4; D: -; V: TRBV10-3; DNA: TGTGCCATCAGTGTAGGGGACTCCCTCCAAGAAAAACTGTTTTTT; CDR3: CAISVGDSLQEKLFF